This passage covers 2 T cell receptor beta chains from one sample sequenced in a study of a mutant IDH1 vaccine in newly diagnosed glioma. Their cognate antigens are unknown. Sample time point: week 11, during vaccination. Vaccination used 300 ug of mutant IDH1 20-mer peptide per dose, with topical imiquimod. Here immunoSEQ multiplex PCR was the method, and the copy in TCRdb shows in-frame clones only, minus some. The repertoire holds some 40,000 clones, with 80% as singletons. This specimen was peripheral blood mononuclear cells (PBMCs), taken from a glioma patient whose treatment included an IDH1 peptide vaccine. These receptors were collected from a woman in her twenties or thirties with glioma. Some clones in this sample may be carry-over from other donors' samples.

The CDR3 nucleotides are TGTGCCACCAGCAGAGATAGGGTTAACTCTGGAAACACCATATATTTT. Its translation: CATSRDRVNSGNTIYF. The genes are TRBV15 and TRBJ1-3, with D uncertain. Germline CDR1 and CDR2: LNHNV and YYDKDF (reference sequence). V shed 0 bases and J shed 0 bases, with 9 bases lying between them. The CDR3 contains 16 residues. The whole variable domain, remainder taken from reference TRBV15 and TRBJ1-3, is DAMVIQNPRYQVTQFGKPVTLSCSQTLNHNVMYWYQQKSSQAPKLLFHYYDKDFNNEADTPDNFQSRRPNTSFCFLDIRSPGLGDTAMYLCATSRDRVNSGNTIYFGEGSWLTVV.

The V and J genes are TRBV10-1 and TRBJ2-7, with D perhaps given as TRBD1 or TRBD2 (5 bases each). CDR3 length: 12 amino acids. The V end was cut by 6 bases, the J end by 3 bases, with 9 bases between. The V gene's germline CDR1 is WNHNN and CDR2 SYGVQD (reference sequence). In nucleotides, the CDR3 is TGCGCCAGCAGCCCAGGGAGCTACGAGCAGTACTTC. Translation: CASSPGSYEQYF.